This T cell receptor beta chain was recorded in a study of beta chain features in type 1 diabetes. Study findings and constraints: A PCR bias possibly favoring shorter templates would apply equally to patients and controls. Type 1 diabetes patients had moderately but significantly shorter TCRB CDR3s in all four CD4+ subsets. Because the template was cDNA, high-expressing cells might be over-represented. At VDJ recombination sites, type 1 diabetes patients had fewer insertions and more deleted nucleotides.

The investigators reverse transcribed all of the isolated RNA, so they sequenced expressed TCRB transcripts. Generated by immunoSEQ multiplex PCR, the TCRdb table keeps only in-frame clones and is missing some. This sample yields about 280,000 clones, of which about 15% are seen a single time; around 0.015% belongs to the top ten. A heparinised blood draw that averaged about 100 mL was obtained once from each donor. In regard to this clone: Its matching antigen is unknown. The sample contains more than one DNA sequence encoding this CDR3.

The sequence came from a young man with type 1 diabetes. Sample: naive CD4+ T cells from blood.

The CDR3 region is CAWSRETQYF. The CDR3 nucleotides read TGTGCCTGGAGTCGAGAGACCCAGTACTTC. This chain uses TRBV30 with TRBJ2-5; D unclear. The CDR3 length is 10 residues. V dropped 2 bases and J dropped 4 bases, with 2 bases sitting between them. Looked up from germline, CDR1 is GTSNPN and CDR2 is SVGIG (reference sequence).